A single sample gave rise to the 26 T cell receptor beta chains below, sequenced in a study of T cells expressing NK-cell markers. TCRdb reprocessed the 5' RACE reads and keeps a single row for each CDR3 protein, giving no DNA. This repertoire includes a few hundred thousand distinct CDR3 sequences. Material for sequencing was blood T cells: a sorted CD56 or NKG2C T cell subset, CD4+ or CD8+ T cells, or bulk PBMC T cells (not recorded which). Source of these receptors: a man aged 18-70 years in good health.

The rearrangement links TRBV5-1 to TRBJ1-6; TCRdb selects TRBD1, and the lack of DNA leaves this call unchecked. CDR3 length: 17 residues. CDR1 and CDR2 from the germline V gene are SGHRS and YFSETQ. Here the CDR3 reads CASSLSPQGALKAPLHF.

This chain links TRBV6-5 with TRBJ2-2; TCRdb designates TRBD1, a call that cannot be tested without DNA. This CDR3 comprises 15 residues. The germline V gene has CDR1 MNHEY and CDR2 SVGAGI. CDR3 loop: CASSYGDLVTGELFF.

The chain has TRBV5-6 and TRBJ2-1; no DNA is available, so the TRBD1 call from TCRdb remains unchecked. The germline V gene encodes CDR1 SGHDT and CDR2 YYEEEE. The CDR3 sequence is 11 residues long. CDR3 residues: CASSWTGEQFF.

This chain links TRBV12-3 or TRBV12-4 with TRBJ2-5; TCRdb returns TRBD1, unconfirmable since there is no DNA. The CDR3 consists of 15 residues. This CDR3 reads CASSIQGPPGETQYF.

The V and J genes are TRBV2 and TRBJ2-7; TCRdb indicates TRBD2, and absent DNA this call remains unverified. Germline CDR1 reads SNHLY; CDR2 reads FYNNEI. The CDR3 length is 15 residues. The CDR3 protein is CASSPLAGITYEQYF.

CDR3 region: CASSEALHRAGNEQFF. This rearrangement joins TRBV2 to TRBJ2-1; TCRdb designates TRBD2, a call that cannot be tested without DNA. CDR3 size: 16 residues. Germline lookup yields CDR1 SNHLY and CDR2 FYNNEI.

This sequence joins TRBV4-1 and TRBJ2-7. From germline, CDR1 is MGHRA and CDR2 YSYEKL. This CDR3 contains 15 residues. CDR3: CASSRGGVPFYEQYF.

The chain uses TRBV11-2 and TRBJ2-7; as DNA is missing, the TRBD1 call by TCRdb cannot be tested. Germline V lookup: CDR1 SGHAT, CDR2 FQNNGV. The CDR3 contains 15 residues. This CDR3 is CASSLGWQRGGEQYF.

V gene TRBV5-1 combines with J gene TRBJ2-1; TCRdb picks TRBD1, but there is no DNA to check that call. Germline V gene lookup returns CDR1 SGHRS and CDR2 YFSETQ. The CDR3 is 15 residues long. CDR3 sequence: CASKPGQGAYNEQFF.

This chain joins TRBV12-3 or TRBV12-4 and TRBJ2-1; the D gene TCRdb calls, TRBD2, cannot be checked with no DNA. The CDR3 extends over 13 amino acids. CDR3 protein: CASSWEGYNEQFF.

This chain joins TRBV3-1 and TRBJ1-1. CDR1 is LGHDT, CDR2 YNNKEL, per germline (reference sequence). This CDR3 region has 13 residues. CDR3 sequence: CASSLSYGEEAFF.

This rearrangement joins TRBV5-1 to TRBJ1-4; there is no DNA to check the TCRdb D call of TRBD1. Germline V gene lookup returns CDR1 SGHRS and CDR2 YFSETQ. CDR3 size: 15 residues. CDR3: CASSLHAQGDEKLFF.

The chain joins TRBV2 to TRBJ2-2; TCRdb's D call of TRBD1 is untestable without DNA. This CDR3 spans 15 amino acids. Germline V CDR1 and CDR2: SNHLY, FYNNEI. CDR3 sequence reads: CASSANRVYTGELFF.

This rearrangement joins TRBV19 to TRBJ2-2; TCRdb returns TRBD2, unconfirmable since there is no DNA. The CDR3 covers 14 residues. Germline assignment: CDR1 LNHDA and CDR2 SQIVND (reference sequence). The CDR3 spells CASNSLWTTGELFF.

The chain uses TRBV20-1 and TRBJ2-3. Germline CDR1 is DFQATT and CDR2 is SNEGSKA (reference sequence). The CDR3 covers 12 residues. The CDR3 loop is CSAPLAIDTQYF.

The rearrangement joins TRBV6-2 or TRBV6-3 to TRBJ1-2; the TCRdb D gene call, TRBD1, has no DNA to confirm it. Germline lookup yields CDR1 MNHEY and CDR2 SVGEGT. The CDR3 loop spans 14 amino acids. The CDR3 region is CASSYRTGAKGYTF.

The genes are TRBV11-2 and TRBJ2-7. Germline CDR1 SGHAT, CDR2 FQNNGV. The CDR3 is made up of 14 amino acids. CDR3 region: CASSLGRASHEQYF.

The genes are TRBV19 and TRBJ2-1; the TCRdb D gene call, TRBD2, has no DNA to confirm it. Germline V gives CDR1 LNHDA, CDR2 SQIVND (reference sequence). The CDR3 is 12 amino acids. The CDR3: CASNTGWDEQFF. The variable domain in full, with the rest retrieved from reference TRBV19 and TRBJ2-1, is DGGITQSPKYLFRKEGQNVTLSCEQNLNHDAMYWYRQDPGQGLRLIYYSQIVNDFQKGDIAEGYSVSREKKESFPLTVTSAQKNPTAFYLCASNTGWDEQFFGPGTRLTVL.

The chain couples TRBV10-3 to TRBJ1-2. Per the germline V gene, CDR1 is ENHRY and CDR2 is SYGVKD. CDR3 length: 14 residues. CDR3 sequence: CAISESRSNYGYTF.

The rearrangement links TRBV7-6 to TRBJ2-3; absent DNA, TCRdb's TRBD2 call cannot be checked. CDR1 SGHVS and CDR2 FNYEAQ come from the germline V gene. This CDR3 has 16 residues. CDR3 sequence: CASSLRGGGAADTQYF.

This chain connects TRBV27 to TRBJ1-1; TCRdb gives TRBD1 as the D gene, but with no DNA this cannot be confirmed. CDR1 is MNHEY and CDR2 is SMNVEV in the germline V gene (reference sequence). CDR3 size: 17 residues. CDR3 protein: CASSSQRRGAKNTEAFF.

The chain recombines TRBV6-1 with TRBJ1-1; TCRdb gives TRBD1 as the D gene, but with no DNA this cannot be confirmed. The germline V gene has CDR1 MNHNS and CDR2 SASEGT. The CDR3 runs to 14 residues. The CDR3 spells CASSSGRGGTEAFF.

The chain is built from TRBV2 and TRBJ2-3. The CDR3 sequence is 13 residues long. Germline V gene sequence: CDR1 SNHLY, CDR2 FYNNEI. This chain's CDR3 is CASIMTSTDTQYF.

V usage is TRBV6-5 and J usage is TRBJ2-7; TCRdb proposes TRBD1, but this gene call is untestable without DNA. From germline, CDR1 is MNHEY and CDR2 SVGAGI. CDR3 length equals 15 residues. CDR3 residues: CASSYSAGDTYEQYF.

The V call is TRBV3-1, the J call TRBJ2-1; checking the TCRdb D call of TRBD2 is not possible without DNA. The CDR3 extends over 16 amino acids. Per germline, CDR1 LGHDT and CDR2 YNNKEL (reference sequence). CDR3: CASSIYAGHSYNEQFF.

V gene TRBV5-1 combines with J gene TRBJ1-4; the TRBD1 assignment by TCRdb is unverifiable without DNA. This CDR3 has 14 amino acids. CDR1 is SGHRS and CDR2 is YFSETQ in the germline V gene. CDR3 in amino acids: CASSGSGGEEKLFF.